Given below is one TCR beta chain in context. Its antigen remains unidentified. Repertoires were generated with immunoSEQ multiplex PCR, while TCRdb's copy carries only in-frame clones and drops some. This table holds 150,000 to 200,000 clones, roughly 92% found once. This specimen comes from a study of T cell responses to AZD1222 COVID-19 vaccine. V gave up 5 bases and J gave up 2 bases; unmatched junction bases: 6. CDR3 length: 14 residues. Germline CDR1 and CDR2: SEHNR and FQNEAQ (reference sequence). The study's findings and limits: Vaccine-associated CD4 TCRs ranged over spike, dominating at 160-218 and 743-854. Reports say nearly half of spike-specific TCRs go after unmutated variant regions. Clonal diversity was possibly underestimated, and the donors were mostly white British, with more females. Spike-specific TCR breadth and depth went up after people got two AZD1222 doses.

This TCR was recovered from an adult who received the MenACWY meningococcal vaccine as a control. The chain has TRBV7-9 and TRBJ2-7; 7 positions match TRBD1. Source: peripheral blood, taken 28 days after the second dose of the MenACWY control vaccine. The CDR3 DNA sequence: TGTGCCAGCAGCCCGGGACAGCCGCCCTACGAGCAGTACTTC. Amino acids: CASSPGQPPYEQYF.